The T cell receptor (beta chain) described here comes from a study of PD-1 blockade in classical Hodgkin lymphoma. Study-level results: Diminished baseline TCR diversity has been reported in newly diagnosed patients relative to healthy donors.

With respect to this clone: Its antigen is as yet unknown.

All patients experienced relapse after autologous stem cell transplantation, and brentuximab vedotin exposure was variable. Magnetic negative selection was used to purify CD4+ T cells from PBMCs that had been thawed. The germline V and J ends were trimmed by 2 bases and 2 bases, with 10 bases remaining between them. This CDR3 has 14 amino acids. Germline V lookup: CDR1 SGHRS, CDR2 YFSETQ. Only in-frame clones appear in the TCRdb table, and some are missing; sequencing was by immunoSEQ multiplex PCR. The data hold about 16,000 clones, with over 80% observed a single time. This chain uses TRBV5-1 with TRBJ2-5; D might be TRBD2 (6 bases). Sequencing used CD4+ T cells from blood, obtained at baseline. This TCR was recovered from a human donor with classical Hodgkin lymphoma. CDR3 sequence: CASSFSGEQETQYF. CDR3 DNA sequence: TGCGCCAGCAGCTTTTCGGGGGAACAAGAGACCCAGTACTTC.